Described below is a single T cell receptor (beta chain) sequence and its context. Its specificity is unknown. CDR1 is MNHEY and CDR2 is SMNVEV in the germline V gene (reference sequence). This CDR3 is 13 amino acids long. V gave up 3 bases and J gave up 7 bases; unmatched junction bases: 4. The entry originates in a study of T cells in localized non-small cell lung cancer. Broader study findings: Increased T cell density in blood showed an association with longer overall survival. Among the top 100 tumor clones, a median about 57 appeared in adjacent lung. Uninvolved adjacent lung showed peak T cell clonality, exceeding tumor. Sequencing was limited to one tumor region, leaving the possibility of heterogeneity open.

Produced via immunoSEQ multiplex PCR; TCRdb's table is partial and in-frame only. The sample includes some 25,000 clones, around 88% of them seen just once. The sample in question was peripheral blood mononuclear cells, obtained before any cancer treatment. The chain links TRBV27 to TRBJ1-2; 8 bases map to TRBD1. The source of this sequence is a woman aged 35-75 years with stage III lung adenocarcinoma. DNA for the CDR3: TGTGCCAGCAGTTTCAGGCAGGGGGCTGGCTACACCTTC. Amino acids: CASSFRQGAGYTF.